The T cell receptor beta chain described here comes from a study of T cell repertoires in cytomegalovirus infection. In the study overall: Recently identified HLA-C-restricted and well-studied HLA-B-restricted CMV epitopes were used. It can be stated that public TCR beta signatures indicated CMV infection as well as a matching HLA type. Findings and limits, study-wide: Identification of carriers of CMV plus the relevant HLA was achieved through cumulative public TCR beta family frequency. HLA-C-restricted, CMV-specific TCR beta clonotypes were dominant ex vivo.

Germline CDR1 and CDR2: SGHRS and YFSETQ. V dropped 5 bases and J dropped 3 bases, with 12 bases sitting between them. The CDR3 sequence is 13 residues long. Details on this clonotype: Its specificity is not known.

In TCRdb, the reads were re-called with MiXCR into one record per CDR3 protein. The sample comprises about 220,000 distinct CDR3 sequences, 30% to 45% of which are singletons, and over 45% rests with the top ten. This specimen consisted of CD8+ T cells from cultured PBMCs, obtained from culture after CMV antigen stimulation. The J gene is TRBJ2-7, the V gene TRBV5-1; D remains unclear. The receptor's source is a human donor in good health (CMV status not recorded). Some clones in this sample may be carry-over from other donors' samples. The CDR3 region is CASRQTPIYEQYF. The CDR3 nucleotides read TGCGCCAGCAGGCAGACCCCCATCTACGAGCAGTACTTC.